Shown below are 29 T cell receptor beta chains from a single sample sequenced in a study of CD8 T cells in Susac syndrome. Random hexamers were used to reverse transcribe the RNA input (about 0.5 to 1 ug). TCRdb called the immunoSEQ multiplex PCR reads again in MiXCR, with one record for every CDR3 protein. The repertoire includes over 150,000 distinct CDR3 sequences, approximately 95% of them detected once, and about 0.13% sits in the top ten. The sample was CD4+ T cells from PBMCs. These TCRs come from a human donor with Susac syndrome.

The chain recombines TRBV12-3 or TRBV12-4 with TRBJ1-3; D gene uncertain. This CDR3 comprises 15 residues. The ends were cut back, 0 bases at V and 3 bases at J, with 9 bases in the middle. CDR3 residues: CASSLATSFGNTIYF. CDR3 bases: TGTGCCAGCAGTTTAGCGACCTCGTTTGGAAACACCATATATTTT.

The rearrangement joins TRBV5-1 to TRBJ2-7, with a possible D match to TRBD1 (6 bases). The CDR3 sequence is 13 residues long. CDR1 SGHRS and CDR2 YFSETQ come from the germline V gene. Trimming took off 1 base at V and 5 bases at J, with 10 bases between the two ends. CDR3 region: CASSLRGGNEQYF. CDR3 nucleotides: TGCGCCAGCAGCTTGCGAGGGGGAAACGAGCAGTACTTC.

This chain connects TRBV12-3 or TRBV12-4 to TRBJ2-2; 11 nucleotides line up with TRBD2. J lost 5 bases, V lost 6 bases, and 11 bases had no gene match. This CDR3 spans 17 amino acids. The CDR3 sequence is CASRTGTSGPSTGELFF. CDR3 in DNA: TGTGCCAGCAGGACCGGGACTAGCGGTCCATCGACCGGGGAGCTGTTTTTT.

This sequence joins TRBV12-3 or TRBV12-4 and TRBJ2-1; no clear D gene. V was cut by 6 bases and J by 10 bases, with 19 bases left in between. This CDR3 comprises 14 residues. CDR3 protein: CASSARTLLKEQFF. In DNA form, the CDR3 reads TGTGCCAGCAGCGCGCGGACCCTTCTTAAGGAGCAGTTCTTC.

There are a few counts of this clonotype. The V and J genes are TRBV4-3 and TRBJ2-3; D not certain. V was clipped by 3 bases and J by 1 base, with 14 bases between them. In germline, CDR1 is LGHNA, CDR2 YSLEER. The CDR3 is 16 amino acids. CDR3 amino acids: CASSQSASFRTDTQYF. CDR3 nucleotide sequence: TGCGCCAGCAGCCAGAGCGCGTCCTTTCGCACAGATACGCAGTATTTT.

The table lists this clonotype with a count of one. Here the CDR3 reads CASHPERTDSEQFF. As DNA, the CDR3 is TGTGCCAGCCATCCGGAGAGGACTGACAGTGAGCAGTTCTTC. This rearrangement joins TRBV5-4 to TRBJ2-1; the D call may be TRBD1 or TRBD2 (5 bases each). Per the germline V gene, CDR1 is SGHNT and CDR2 is YYREEE (reference sequence). This CDR3 region has 14 residues. Trimming took off 7 bases at V and 9 bases at J, with 20 bases between the two ends.

This chain joins TRBV29-1 and TRBJ1-2, with D unclear. V was pared by 7 bases and J by 2 bases, with 11 bases between. This CDR3 is 12 amino acids long. Germline V gene sequence: CDR1 SQVTM, CDR2 ANQGSEA. For the CDR3, the DNA is TGCAGCGGCCGTGACGGAAACTATGGCTACACCTTC. Translated, it gives CSGRDGNYGYTF.

The chain recombines TRBV3-1 with TRBJ2-5; D gene uncertain. Germline values: CDR1 LGHDT, CDR2 YNNKEL (reference sequence). This CDR3 has 12 residues. The V gene lost 1 base and the J gene lost 5 bases, with 5 bases spanning the gap. The CDR3 DNA reads as TGTGCCAGCAGCCAAGTGTACGAGACCCAGTACTTC. Translating gives CASSQVYETQYF.

The V call is TRBV11-2, the J call TRBJ1-2; D remains ambiguous. Germline values: CDR1 SGHAT, CDR2 FQNNGV. The V end was cut by 1 base, the J end by 3 bases, with 6 bases between. This CDR3 is 13 amino acids long. CDR3 protein: CASSLGLDYGYTF. The CDR3 DNA reads as TGTGCCAGCAGCTTAGGGTTAGACTATGGCTACACCTTC.

The J gene is TRBJ2-3, the V gene TRBV29-1; 7 bases match TRBD1. J gave up 5 bases and V 5 bases, and 10 bases lay outside the gene matches. Germline assignment: CDR1 SQVTM and CDR2 ANQGSEA. This CDR3 is 14 amino acids long. The CDR3 DNA is TGCAGCGTTCGTGGAACAGGGGTTAAAGATACGCAGTATTTT. Amino acids: CSVRGTGVKDTQYF.

V usage is TRBV29-1 and J usage is TRBJ1-2; D remains ambiguous. The CDR3 covers 12 residues. The germline V gene encodes CDR1 SQVTM and CDR2 ANQGSEA. V lost 5 bases and J lost 0, with 7 bases in between. CDR3 sequence: CSVTATNYGYTF. In DNA form, the CDR3 reads TGCAGCGTTACTGCGACTAACTATGGCTACACCTTC.

V and J are TRBV28 and TRBJ2-7; possible D gene TRBD2, 6 bases. V lost 7 bases and J lost 2, with 15 bases in between. Looked up from germline, CDR1 is MDHEN and CDR2 is SYDVKM. The CDR3 length is 14 residues. CDR3 residues: CASTTGTSTYEQYF. The CDR3 DNA sequence: TGTGCCAGCACCACGGGGACTTCTACCTACGAGCAGTACTTC.

This chain connects TRBV30 to TRBJ2-4; 7 bases fit TRBD2. The germline CDR1 and CDR2 sequences are GTSNPN and SVGIG (reference sequence). The CDR3 sequence is 14 residues long. Trimming at V came to 3 bases and at J to 6 bases, leaving 8 bases not matched to a gene. CDR3 bases: TGTGCCTGGAGAGACGCCGGGGGGATAAACATTCAGTACTTC. This encodes CAWRDAGGINIQYF.

This chain uses TRBV19 with TRBJ1-1, with D hard to call. CDR3 length: 10 amino acids. The germline CDR1 and CDR2 sequences are LNHDA and SQIVND (reference sequence). V lost 11 bases to trimming and J lost 7 bases, with 11 bases between them. CDR3 amino acids: CAAGRNEAFF. The DNA for the CDR3 is TGTGCCGCCGGAAGGAATGAAGCTTTCTTT.

The genes are TRBV20-1 and TRBJ2-1; 11 positions agree with TRBD2. There are 14 residues in the CDR3. Germline trimming cut 6 bases from V and 4 bases from J; bases unmatched to any gene: 5. Germline lookup yields CDR1 DFQATT and CDR2 SNEGSKA (reference sequence). The CDR3 region is CSASGTSGYNEQFF. CDR3 DNA sequence: TGCAGTGCAAGCGGGACTAGCGGTTACAATGAGCAGTTCTTC.

The rearrangement uses TRBV30 and TRBJ1-1, with no clear D. Germline assignment: CDR1 GTSNPN and CDR2 SVGIG (reference sequence). Deletions cut 5 bases from V and 5 bases from J, with 12 bases between. This CDR3 is 12 amino acids long. CDR3 in amino acids: CAWGGWETEAFF. The CDR3 DNA sequence: TGTGCCTGGGGTGGTTGGGAGACTGAAGCTTTCTTT. Looking up the rest from reference TRBV30 and TRBJ1-1 gives the full variable domain: SQTIHQWPATLVQPVGSPLSLECTVEGTSNPNLYWYRQAAGRGLQLLFYSVGIGQISSEVPQNLSASRPQDRQFILSSKKLLLSDSGFYLCAWGGWETEAFFGQGTRLTVV.

The chain combines TRBV5-6 with TRBJ2-5; D call uncertain. CDR1 SGHDT and CDR2 YYEEEE come from the germline V gene. The V end lost 2 bases, the J end lost 7 bases, and 9 bases lay between the germline ends. CDR3 length: 12 residues. This CDR3 is CASSFHGPTQYF. The CDR3, as DNA: TGTGCCAGCAGCTTTCATGGCCCGACCCAGTACTTC. Drawing the rest from reference TRBV5-6 and TRBJ2-5, the complete variable domain is DAGVTQSPTHLIKTRGQQVTLRCSPKSGHDTVSWYQQALGQGPQFIFQYYEEEERQRGNFPDRFSGHQFPNYSSELNVNALLLGDSALYLCASSFHGPTQYFGPGTRLLVL.

The chain combines TRBV7-2 with TRBJ2-1; D gene unclear. Germline CDR1 SGHTA, CDR2 FQGNSA. V dropped 4 bases and J dropped 6 bases, with 16 bases sitting between them. This CDR3 contains 15 residues. The CDR3 here is CASSSRLPLGNEQFF. CDR3 nucleotides: TGTGCCAGCAGCTCCCGTCTACCCCTCGGCAATGAGCAGTTCTTC.

The rearrangement joins TRBV29-1 to TRBJ2-7; D possibly matches TRBD1 or TRBD2 (5 bases each). The ends were cut back, 4 bases at V and 5 bases at J, with 18 bases in the middle. Germline values: CDR1 SQVTM, CDR2 ANQGSEA. The CDR3 loop spans 14 amino acids. The CDR3 reads CSVVGLQRGHEQYF. The CDR3 nucleotides are TGCAGCGTTGTGGGCCTGCAAAGGGGACACGAGCAGTACTTC.

This clonotype was observed once. V is TRBV29-1 and J is TRBJ2-3; 11 bases fit TRBD2. V trimming: 3 bases; J trimming: 1 base; junction bases outside the gene matches: 9. Germline CDR1 is SQVTM and CDR2 is ANQGSEA. The CDR3 totals 17 residues. CDR3 in amino acids: CSVEKPLAGGRTDTQYF. The CDR3 region has the DNA TGCAGCGTTGAGAAGCCCCTAGCGGGGGGCCGCACAGATACGCAGTATTTT.

The chain carries TRBV28 and TRBJ1-5; no reliable D call. The ends were cut back, 6 bases at V and 1 base at J, with 10 bases in the middle. This CDR3 contains 14 residues. In germline, CDR1 is MDHEN, CDR2 SYDVKM. The CDR3 DNA is TGTGCCAGCAGGGTTGGAATGAGCAATCAGCCCCAGCATTTT. This translates into CASRVGMSNQPQHF. The complete variable domain, with remaining parts taken from reference TRBV28 and TRBJ1-5, reads DVKVTQSSRYLVKRTGEKVFLECVQDMDHENMFWYRQDPGLGLRLIYFSYDVKMKEKGDIPEGYSVSREKKERFSLILESASTNQTSMYLCASRVGMSNQPQHFGDGTRLSIL.

The chain uses TRBV9 and TRBJ2-2; D remains ambiguous. V lost 0 bases and J 4 bases, leaving 10 bases between the germline ends. Germline V CDR1 and CDR2: SGDLS, YYNGEE. The CDR3 contains 15 residues. The DNA of the CDR3 is TGTGCCAGCAGCGTAGCTGAACCCCCCACCGGGGAGCTGTTTTTT. The encoded protein is CASSVAEPPTGELFF.

The V and J genes are TRBV7-2 and TRBJ2-7, with 8 bases matching TRBD2. The length of the CDR3 is 15 residues. J lost 5 bases, V lost 0 bases, and 6 bases had no gene match. CDR1 is SGHTA and CDR2 is FQGNSA in the germline V gene. CDR3 sequence reads: CASSLAAGEQNEQYF. The CDR3 DNA sequence: TGTGCCAGCAGCTTAGCAGCGGGAGAGCAGAACGAGCAGTACTTC.

This rearrangement joins TRBV29-1 to TRBJ1-1, with 10 nucleotides matching TRBD1. V lost 4 bases and J lost 8; bases outside the gene matches: 7. Per the germline V gene, CDR1 is SQVTM and CDR2 is ANQGSEA. This CDR3 has 13 amino acids. CDR3 sequence (DNA): TGCAGCGTTGGCCCTTCGGGACAGGGGGAAGCTTTCTTT. This codes for CSVGPSGQGEAFF.

The DNA of the CDR3 is TGTGCCAGCAGCGTAGGTTCGGGATCCACTGAAGCTTTCTTT. This encodes CASSVGSGSTEAFF. The chain links TRBV9 to TRBJ1-1, with D uncertain. The CDR3 consists of 14 residues. Germline assignment: CDR1 SGDLS and CDR2 YYNGEE. Trimming removed 0 bases at V and 4 bases at J, with 10 bases between.

The chain has TRBV7-2 and TRBJ2-3, with 12 bases that match TRBD1. V lost 7 bases, J lost 6 bases, and 8 bases stayed unmatched. The length of the CDR3 is 15 residues. CDR1 is SGHTA and CDR2 is FQGNSA in the germline V gene. CDR3 in DNA: TGTGCCAGCACCAAAGGGGACAGGGGGCCGGATACGCAGTATTTT. Translation gives CASTKGDRGPDTQYF.

V and J are TRBV29-1 and TRBJ2-4, with D possibly being TRBD2 (5 bases). Per the germline V gene, CDR1 is SQVTM and CDR2 is ANQGSEA. The CDR3 covers 15 residues. The germline V and J ends were trimmed by 7 bases and 1 base, with 17 bases remaining between them. This CDR3 is CSAIQRTGAKNIQYF. CDR3 nucleotides: TGCAGCGCCATACAGAGGACTGGTGCCAAAAACATTCAGTACTTC.

This chain uses TRBV12-3 or TRBV12-4 with TRBJ2-5; no reliable D call. The V gene lost 6 bases and the J gene lost 1 base, with 9 bases spanning the gap. The CDR3 is 13 residues long. CDR3 sequence (DNA): TGTGCCAGCAGGGGTACAGTCCAAGAGACCCAGTACTTC. Its translation is CASRGTVQETQYF.

This clonotype was counted once. This rearrangement joins TRBV12-3 or TRBV12-4 to TRBJ2-4, with D unclear. V was trimmed by 6 bases and J by 5 bases, leaving 14 bases between them. The CDR3 extends over 14 amino acids. The CDR3 protein is CASSPGWAENIQYF. The CDR3 DNA is TGTGCCAGCAGCCCAGGATGGGCGGAAAACATTCAGTACTTC.